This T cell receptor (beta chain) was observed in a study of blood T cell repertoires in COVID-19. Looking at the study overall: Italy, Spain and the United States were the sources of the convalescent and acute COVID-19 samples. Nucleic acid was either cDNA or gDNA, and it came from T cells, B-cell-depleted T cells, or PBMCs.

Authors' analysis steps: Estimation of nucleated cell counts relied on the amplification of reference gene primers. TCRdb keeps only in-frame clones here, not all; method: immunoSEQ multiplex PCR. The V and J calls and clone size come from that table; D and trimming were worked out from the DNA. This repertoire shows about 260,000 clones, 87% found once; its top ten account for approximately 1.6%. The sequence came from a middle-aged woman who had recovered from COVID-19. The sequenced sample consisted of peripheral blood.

Here the CDR3 DNA reads TGTGCCAGCAAAGGCCCGACCCTATGGGAGGAGCAGTTCTTC. Translation: CASKGPTLWEEQFF. The genes are TRBV2 and TRBJ2-1, with D perhaps TRBD2 (5 bases). Trimming cost V 7 bases and J 10 bases, with 20 bases left between them. The CDR3 runs 14 residues. Germline lookup yields CDR1 SNHLY and CDR2 FYNNEI.